These T cell receptor beta chains were read from a single sample in a study of graft-versus-host responses after intestinal transplantation. Which antigens these TCRs recognize remains unknown. Data came from immunoSEQ multiplex PCR; TCRdb stores just in-frame clones and leaves some out. The sample holds tens of thousands of clones, roughly four fifths seen once. Sequenced here: unstimulated CD8+ T cells sorted from spleen or lymph node cells, sampled before transplant. The receptors shown here come from a human donor who was the organ donor for an intestinal transplant. The CDR3 runs from the conserved cysteine through the conserved F or W. D genes are given only for firm matches. Size values are once, few and many counts, or a class for expanded clones, and some rows have none.

TRBJ2-7,.,.,TRBV4-1,CASSQGGVIGREQYF,TGCGCCAGCAGCCAAGGAGGCGTCATAGGGAGAGAGCAGTACTTC
TRBJ2-7,.,once,TRBV19,CASSIGSPDEQYF,TGTGCCAGTAGTATAGGGTCCCCGGACGAGCAGTACTTC
TRBJ2-7,.,.,TRBV10-3,CAISEESYEQYF,TGTGCCATCAGTGAGGAGTCTTACGAGCAGTACTTC
TRBJ1-2,TRBD1,once,TRBV7-9,CASSKENWDSRSNYGYTF,TGTGCCAGCAGCAAGGAGAACTGGGACAGCCGATCTAACTATGGCTACACCTTC
TRBJ2-5,.,.,TRBV5-1,CASSPSVFTGVETQYF,TGCGCCAGCAGCCCGAGTGTATTCACGGGGGTAGAGACCCAGTACTTC
TRBJ1-1,.,.,TRBV7-8,CASSFWESTEAFF,TGTGCCAGCAGCTTTTGGGAATCCACTGAAGCTTTCTTT
TRBJ2-1,TRBD1,.,TRBV12-5,CASGTGGNEQFF,TGTGCTAGTGGGACAGGGGGCAATGAGCAGTTCTTC
TRBJ1-5,.,once,TRBV6-5,CASSTSGGNQPQHF,TGTGCCAGCAGTACCTCTGGGGGCAATCAGCCCCAGCATTTT
TRBJ1-1,.,once,TRBV7-8,CASSAYSTPNTEAFF,TGTGCCAGCAGCGCTTACAGCACACCCAACACTGAAGCTTTCTTT
TRBJ2-1,TRBD2,.,TRBV15,CATSLDRAGEGEQFF,TGTGCCACCAGCCTCGATAGGGCGGGAGAGGGTGAGCAGTTCTTC
TRBJ2-5,TRBD2,.,TRBV7-2,CASSLGGLAGGKTQYF,TGTGCCAGCAGCTTAGGTGGCCTAGCGGGAGGAAAGACCCAGTACTTC
TRBJ2-7,.,.,TRBV7-2,CASTYTGGKYEQYF,TGTGCCAGCACCTACACCGGGGGAAAGTACGAGCAGTACTTC
TRBJ1-2,.,.,TRBV2,CASIRGLPGYTF,TGTGCCAGCATCCGGGGTTTGCCTGGCTACACCTTC
TRBJ2-5,TRBD2,.,TRBV19,CASSIDTGGPRETQYF,TGTGCCAGTAGTATAGACACGGGAGGGCCGAGAGAGACCCAGTACTTC
TRBJ1-2,.,.,TRBV27,CASSSDLYGYTF,TGTGCCAGCAGTTCCGACCTCTATGGCTACACCTTC
TRBJ2-7,.,.,TRBV2,CASTGTDNYEQYF,TGTGCCAGCACTGGGACCGACAACTACGAGCAGTACTTC
TRBJ1-1,TRBD1,.,TRBV10-3,CAISEDRPINTEAFF,TGTGCCATCAGCGAGGACAGGCCTATTAACACTGAAGCTTTCTTT
TRBJ2-7,.,.,TRBV6-1,CASSELGLSTEQYF,TGTGCCAGCAGTGAATTGGGATTGTCAACCGAGCAGTACTTC
TRBJ2-7,.,.,TRBV27,CASSLGQASYEQYF,TGTGCCAGCAGTTTAGGGCAGGCCTCCTACGAGCAGTACTTC
TRBJ1-2,.,once,TRBV19,CASSGLRTNRKNYGYTF,TGTGCCAGTAGTGGACTTAGGACAAATCGAAAGAACTATGGCTACACCTTC
TRBJ1-1,TRBD1,.,TRBV6-5,CASRLTGPNTEAFF,TGTGCCAGCAGATTGACAGGGCCGAACACTGAAGCTTTCTTT
TRBJ2-3,.,.,TRBV13,CASTQGGADTQYF,TGTGCCAGCACTCAGGGGGGAGCAGATACGCAGTATTTT
TRBJ1-3,.,.,TRBV4-3,CASSQGRGPGNTIYF,TGCGCCAGCAGCCAAGGGCGGGGGCCGGGAAACACCATATATTTT
TRBJ2-7,.,.,TRBV9,CASSPAGTTYEQYF,TGTGCCAGCAGCCCAGCCGGGACCACCTACGAGCAGTACTTC
TRBJ2-7,.,.,TRBV7-8,CASSSGQSSYEQYF,TGTGCCAGCAGCTCAGGACAAAGCTCCTACGAGCAGTACTTC
TRBJ1-5,.,.,TRBV6-1,CASRDHYDLQPQHF,TGTGCCAGCAGGGACCACTATGATCTCCAGCCCCAGCATTTT
TRBJ2-3,.,.,TRBV27,CAYGRGPTDTQYF,TGTGCCTATGGCAGGGGACCCACAGATACGCAGTATTTT
TRBJ1-5,.,few,TRBV27,CASSLSGGSNQPQHF,TGTGCCAGCAGTTTGTCCGGGGGCAGCAATCAGCCCCAGCATTTT
TRBJ2-2,TRBD2,.,TRBV19,CASSRSSGGMGELFF,TGTGCCAGTAGTAGATCTAGCGGGGGAATGGGGGAGCTGTTTTTT
TRBJ1-1,.,.,TRBV6-1,CASSDGQRGEAFF,TGTGCCAGCAGTGACGGTCAACGGGGCGAAGCTTTCTTT
TRBJ2-1,TRBD2,.,TRBV5-6,CASSFSSGGPREQFF,TGTGCCAGCAGCTTTTCCAGCGGGGGGCCCCGTGAGCAGTTCTTC
TRBJ2-1,TRBD2,.,TRBV13,CANSSGGRGLHYNEQFF,TGTGCCAACAGCTCCGGGGGGAGGGGACTACACTACAATGAGCAGTTCTTC
TRBJ2-7,TRBD1,.,TRBV27,CASSLTGGYEQYF,TGTGCCAGCAGTTTGACAGGGGGCTACGAGCAGTACTTC
TRBJ1-2,TRBD1,.,TRBV29-1,CSVEQGADGYTF,TGCAGCGTTGAACAGGGGGCGGATGGCTACACCTTC
TRBJ2-6,.,.,TRBV7-2,CASSLVISGANVLTF,TGTGCCAGCAGCTTAGTGATCTCTGGGGCCAACGTCCTGACTTTC
TRBJ1-5,.,.,TRBV9,CASSVGLSQPQHF,TGTGCCAGCAGCGTAGGGCTGTCCCAGCCCCAGCATTTT
TRBJ1-2,.,.,TRBV19,CASSIGGGLPGGYTF,TGTGCCAGTAGTATAGGGGGCGGGCTACCCGGCGGCTACACCTTC
TRBJ1-2,TRBD1,.,TRBV5-5,CASSLEGGYGYGYTF,TGTGCCAGCAGCTTGGAAGGGGGCTATGGCTATGGCTACACCTTC